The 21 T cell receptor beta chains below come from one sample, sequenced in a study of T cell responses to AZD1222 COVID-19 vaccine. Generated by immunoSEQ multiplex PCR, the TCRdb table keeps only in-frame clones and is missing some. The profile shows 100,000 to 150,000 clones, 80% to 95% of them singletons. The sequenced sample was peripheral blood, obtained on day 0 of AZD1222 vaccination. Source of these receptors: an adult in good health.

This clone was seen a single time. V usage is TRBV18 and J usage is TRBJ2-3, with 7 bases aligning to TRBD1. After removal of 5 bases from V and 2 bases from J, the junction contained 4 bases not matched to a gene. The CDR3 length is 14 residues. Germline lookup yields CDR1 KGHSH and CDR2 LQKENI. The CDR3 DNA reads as TGTGCCAGCTCAAGGGACAGATTCACAGATACGCAGTATTTT. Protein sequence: CASSRDRFTDTQYF.

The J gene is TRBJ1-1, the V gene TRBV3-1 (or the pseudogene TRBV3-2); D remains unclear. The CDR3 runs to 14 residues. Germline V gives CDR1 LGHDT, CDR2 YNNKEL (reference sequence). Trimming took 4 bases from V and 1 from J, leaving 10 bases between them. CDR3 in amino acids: CASSLRQENTEAFF. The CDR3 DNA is TGTGCCAGCAGCCTCCGCCAAGAGAACACTGAAGCTTTCTTT.

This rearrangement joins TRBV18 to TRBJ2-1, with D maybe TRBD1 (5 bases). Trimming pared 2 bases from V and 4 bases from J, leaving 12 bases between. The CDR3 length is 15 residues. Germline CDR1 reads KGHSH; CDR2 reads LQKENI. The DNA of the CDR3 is TGTGCCAGCTCACCAATACAGGTTTCATACAATGAGCAGTTCTTC. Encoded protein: CASSPIQVSYNEQFF.

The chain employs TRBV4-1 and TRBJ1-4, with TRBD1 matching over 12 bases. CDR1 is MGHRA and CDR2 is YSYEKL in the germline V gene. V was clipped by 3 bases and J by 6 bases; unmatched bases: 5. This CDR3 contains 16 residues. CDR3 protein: CASSQGTGGAYEKLFF. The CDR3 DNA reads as TGCGCCAGCAGCCAGGGGACAGGGGGCGCCTATGAAAAACTGTTTTTT.

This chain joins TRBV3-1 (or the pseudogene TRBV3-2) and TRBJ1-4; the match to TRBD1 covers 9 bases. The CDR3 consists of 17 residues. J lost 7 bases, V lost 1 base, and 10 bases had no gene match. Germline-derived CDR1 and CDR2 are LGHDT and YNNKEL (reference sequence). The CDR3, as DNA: TGTGCCAGCAGCCAAGGAAACCCCGGGACAGGGCGTGAAAAACTGTTTTTT. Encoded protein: CASSQGNPGTGREKLFF.

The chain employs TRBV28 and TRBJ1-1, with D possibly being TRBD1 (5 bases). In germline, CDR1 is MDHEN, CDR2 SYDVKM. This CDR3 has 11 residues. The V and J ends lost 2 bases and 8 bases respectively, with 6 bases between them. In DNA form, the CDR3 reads TGTGCCAGCAGTTTACACAGGGAAGCTTTCTTT. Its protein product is CASSLHREAFF. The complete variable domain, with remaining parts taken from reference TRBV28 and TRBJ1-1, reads DVKVTQSSRYLVKRTGEKVFLECVQDMDHENMFWYRQDPGLGLRLIYFSYDVKMKEKGDIPEGYSVSREKKERFSLILESASTNQTSMYLCASSLHREAFFGQGTRLTVV.

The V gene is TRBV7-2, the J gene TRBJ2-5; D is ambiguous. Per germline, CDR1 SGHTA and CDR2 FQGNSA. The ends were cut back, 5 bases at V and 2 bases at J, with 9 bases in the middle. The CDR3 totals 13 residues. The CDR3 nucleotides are TGTGCCAGCAGCCGGCCACCACAAGAGACCCAGTACTTC. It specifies CASSRPPQETQYF.

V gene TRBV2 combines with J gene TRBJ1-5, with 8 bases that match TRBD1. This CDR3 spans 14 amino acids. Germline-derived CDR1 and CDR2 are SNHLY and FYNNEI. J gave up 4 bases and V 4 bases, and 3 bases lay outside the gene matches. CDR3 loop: CASSVRQGNQPQHF. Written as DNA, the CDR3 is TGTGCCAGCAGTGTTAGACAGGGGAATCAGCCCCAGCATTTT.

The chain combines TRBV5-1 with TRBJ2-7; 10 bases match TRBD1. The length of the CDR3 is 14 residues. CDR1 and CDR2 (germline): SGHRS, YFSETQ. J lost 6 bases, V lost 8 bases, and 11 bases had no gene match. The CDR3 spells CASHRDRGSSEQYF. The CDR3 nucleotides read TGCGCCAGTCACCGGGACAGGGGTTCCAGCGAGCAGTACTTC. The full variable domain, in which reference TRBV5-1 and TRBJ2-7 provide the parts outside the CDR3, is KAGVTQTPRYLIKTRGQQVTLSCSPISGHRSVSWYQQTPGQGLQFLFEYFSETQRNKGNFPGRFSGRQFSNSRSEMNVSTLELGDSALYLCASHRDRGSSEQYFGPGTRLTVT.

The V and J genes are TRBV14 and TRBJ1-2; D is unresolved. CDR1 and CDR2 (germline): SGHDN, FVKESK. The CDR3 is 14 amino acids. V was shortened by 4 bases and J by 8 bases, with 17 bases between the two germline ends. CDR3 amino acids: CASSRGPPNAGYTF. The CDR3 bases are TGTGCCAGCAGCCGAGGACCGCCAAACGCAGGCTACACCTTC.

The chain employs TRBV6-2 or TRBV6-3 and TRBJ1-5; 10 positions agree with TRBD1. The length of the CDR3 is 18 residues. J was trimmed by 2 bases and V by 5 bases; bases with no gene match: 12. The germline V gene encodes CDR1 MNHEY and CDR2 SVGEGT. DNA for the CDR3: TGTGCCAGCAGTCTAACCCTGGACAGGGGGTTGCGCAATCAGCCCCAGCATTTT. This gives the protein CASSLTLDRGLRNQPQHF.

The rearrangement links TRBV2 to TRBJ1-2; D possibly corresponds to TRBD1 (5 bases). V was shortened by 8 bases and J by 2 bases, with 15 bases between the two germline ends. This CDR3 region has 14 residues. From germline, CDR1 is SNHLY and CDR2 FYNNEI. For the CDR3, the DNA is TGTGCCAGCTCCAGGGACCCTCCGAACTATGGCTACACCTTC. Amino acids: CASSRDPPNYGYTF.

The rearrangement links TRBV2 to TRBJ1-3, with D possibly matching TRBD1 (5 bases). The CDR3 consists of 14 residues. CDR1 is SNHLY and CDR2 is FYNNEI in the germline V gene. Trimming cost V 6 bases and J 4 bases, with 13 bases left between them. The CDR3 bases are TGTGCCAGCAGCTCCCTCCGGGGGGGAAACACCATATATTTT. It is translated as CASSSLRGGNTIYF.

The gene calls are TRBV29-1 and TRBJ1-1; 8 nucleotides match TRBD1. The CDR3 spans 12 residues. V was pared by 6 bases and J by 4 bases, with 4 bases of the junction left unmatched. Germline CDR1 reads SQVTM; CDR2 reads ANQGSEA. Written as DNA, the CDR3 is TGCAGCGTCGACGACAGGGGCACTGAAGCTTTCTTT. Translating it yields CSVDDRGTEAFF.

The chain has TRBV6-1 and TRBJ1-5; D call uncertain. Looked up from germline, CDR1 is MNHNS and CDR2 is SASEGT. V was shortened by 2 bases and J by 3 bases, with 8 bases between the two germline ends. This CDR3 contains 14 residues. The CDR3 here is CASSEFRNNQPQHF. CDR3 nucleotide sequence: TGTGCCAGCAGTGAATTCCGAAACAATCAGCCCCAGCATTTT.

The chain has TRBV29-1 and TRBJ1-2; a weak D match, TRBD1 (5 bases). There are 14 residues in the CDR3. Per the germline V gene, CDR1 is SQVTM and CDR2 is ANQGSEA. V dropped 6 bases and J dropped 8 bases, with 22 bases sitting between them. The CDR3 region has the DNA TGCAGCGTCCAGATCACTGGGGAGGGGCGAGGCTACACCTTC. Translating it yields CSVQITGEGRGYTF.

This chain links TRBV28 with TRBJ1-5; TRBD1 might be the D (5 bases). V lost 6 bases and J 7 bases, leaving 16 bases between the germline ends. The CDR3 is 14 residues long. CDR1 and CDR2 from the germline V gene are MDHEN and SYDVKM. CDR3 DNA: TGTGCCAGCAGCCATACTCAGGGAGAGCAGCCCCAGCATTTT. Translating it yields CASSHTQGEQPQHF.

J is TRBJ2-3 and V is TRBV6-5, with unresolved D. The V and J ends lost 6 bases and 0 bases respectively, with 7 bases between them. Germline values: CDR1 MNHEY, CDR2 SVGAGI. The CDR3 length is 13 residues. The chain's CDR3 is CASRLGSTDTQYF. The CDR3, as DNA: TGTGCCAGCAGGTTAGGGAGCACAGATACGCAGTATTTT.

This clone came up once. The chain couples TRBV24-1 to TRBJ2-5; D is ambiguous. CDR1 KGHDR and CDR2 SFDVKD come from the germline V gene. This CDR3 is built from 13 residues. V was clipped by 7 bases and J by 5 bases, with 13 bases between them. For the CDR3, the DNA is TGTGCCACCAGCCGATCCCAAGGGGAGACCCAGTACTTC. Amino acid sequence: CATSRSQGETQYF.

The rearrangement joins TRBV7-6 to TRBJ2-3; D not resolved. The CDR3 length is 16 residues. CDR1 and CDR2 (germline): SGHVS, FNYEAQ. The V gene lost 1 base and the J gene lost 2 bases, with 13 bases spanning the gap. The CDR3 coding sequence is TGTGCCAGCAGCTTAGTGAGTGGTTCCCCCACAGATACGCAGTATTTT. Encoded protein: CASSLVSGSPTDTQYF.

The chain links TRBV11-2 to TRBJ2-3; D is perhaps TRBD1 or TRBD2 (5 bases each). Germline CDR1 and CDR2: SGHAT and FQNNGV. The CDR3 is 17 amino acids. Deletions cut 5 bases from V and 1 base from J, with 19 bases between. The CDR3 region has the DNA TGTGCCAGCAGCCTCCTCGGGACGGGCAGGGGCACAGATACGCAGTATTTT. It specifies CASSLLGTGRGTDTQYF.